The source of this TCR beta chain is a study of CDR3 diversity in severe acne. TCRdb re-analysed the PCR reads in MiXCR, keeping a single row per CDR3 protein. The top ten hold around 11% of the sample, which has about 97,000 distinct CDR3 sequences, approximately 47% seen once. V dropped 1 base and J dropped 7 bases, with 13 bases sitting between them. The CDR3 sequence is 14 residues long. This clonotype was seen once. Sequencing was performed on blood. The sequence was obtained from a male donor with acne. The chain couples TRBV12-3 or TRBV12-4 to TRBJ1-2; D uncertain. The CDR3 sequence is CASSLDSGRSGYTF. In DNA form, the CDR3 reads TGTGCCAGCAGTTTAGATTCTGGACGCAGTGGCTACACCTTC.